This T cell receptor (beta chain) was identified during a study of T cell changes during pregnancy in multiple sclerosis. This clone was seen just once. Sequencing was performed with immunoSEQ multiplex PCR; in TCRdb, only in-frame clones are kept and a portion is missing. The data show tens of thousands of clones, with 91% seen just once and about 1.5% held by the top ten. V was trimmed by 5 bases and J by 0 bases, leaving 8 bases between them. Germline CDR1 reads MNHEY; CDR2 reads SVGAGI. This CDR3 comprises 14 residues. Sequences were derived from peripheral blood, sampled in the second trimester of pregnancy. The gene calls are TRBV6-5 and TRBJ2-1, with D unclear. The receptor comes from a female donor with multiple sclerosis, enrolled in a pregnancy study. The CDR3 reads CASSLRSSYNEQFF. The CDR3 DNA sequence: TGTGCCAGCAGTCTTAGGAGCTCCTACAATGAGCAGTTCTTC.